The 25 T cell receptor beta chains below come from one sample, sequenced in a study of memory CD4+ T cells and cytomegalovirus serostatus (dated 2019 in TCRdb). Single viable CD3+CD4+CD8-CD45RO+ cells were sorted as memory CD4+ T cells on a FACSAria II. Libraries were built with the immunoSEQ multiplex PCR assay. TCRdb's version of the immuneACCESS table is confined to in-frame rearrangements and falls short of the full clone set. An unresolved V gene accounts for under half of the shortfall where checked; the remainder is of unknown origin. Within this sample are roughly 60,000 clones, with roughly three quarters of them counted one time only. 1% to 1.2% of the sample is held by the ten biggest clonotypes. Sequencing used memory CD4+ T cells from blood. The receptor source for this set is an adult in good health and CMV-seronegative.

The chain couples TRBV7-6 to TRBJ2-7, with D perhaps matching TRBD2 (5 bases). CDR3 length equals 11 residues. V lost 1 base and J 7 bases, leaving 5 bases between the germline ends. The germline gives CDR1 SGHVS, CDR2 FNYEAQ. The CDR3 sequence is CASSLGREQYF. CDR3 DNA: TGTGCCAGCAGCTTAGGGAGGGAGCAGTACTTC.

V and J are TRBV28 and TRBJ2-7, with D maybe TRBD1 (5 bases). The ends were cut back, 1 base at V and 4 bases at J, with 14 bases in the middle. Germline assignment: CDR1 MDHEN and CDR2 SYDVKM. This CDR3 spans 15 amino acids. The CDR3 loop is CASSLSGRVRYEQYF. The CDR3 DNA is TGTGCCAGCAGTTTATCGGGCAGGGTACGGTACGAGCAGTACTTC.

The V call is TRBV5-6, the J call TRBJ1-2; D not resolved. The V end was cut by 0 bases, the J end by 4 bases, with 7 bases between. The V gene's germline CDR1 is SGHDT and CDR2 YYEEEE. The CDR3 extends over 13 amino acids. The CDR3 reads CASSLAEGYGYTF. DNA for the CDR3: TGTGCCAGCAGCTTGGCTGAAGGCTATGGCTACACCTTC.

This sequence joins TRBV7-7 and TRBJ2-3, with 9 bases fitting TRBD1. J lost 4 bases, V lost 5 bases, and 4 bases had no gene match. CDR1 and CDR2 (germline): SSHAT, FNYEAQ (reference sequence). This CDR3 region has 14 residues. As DNA, the CDR3 is TGTGCCAGCAGCCGGGACAGGGCCGCAGATACGCAGTATTTT. This codes for CASSRDRAADTQYF.

The chain employs TRBV7-6 and TRBJ2-5, with D uncertain. The CDR3 extends over 12 amino acids. V lost 6 bases to trimming and J lost 4 bases, with 9 bases between them. Germline V lookup: CDR1 SGHVS, CDR2 FNYEAQ. Here the CDR3 reads CASSDPRETQYF. CDR3 nucleotide sequence: TGTGCCAGCAGTGACCCCCGAGAGACCCAGTACTTC.

This chain connects TRBV19 to TRBJ2-7, with D possibly TRBD1 on 5 matching bases. Trimming took off 5 bases at V and 3 bases at J, with 14 bases between the two ends. CDR1 LNHDA and CDR2 SQIVND come from the germline V gene (reference sequence). The CDR3 covers 14 residues. This chain's CDR3 is CASSPLQGNYEQYF. The CDR3, as DNA: TGTGCCAGTAGTCCACTGCAGGGAAACTACGAGCAGTACTTC.

J is TRBJ1-1 and V is TRBV18, with a possible D match to TRBD1 (6 bases). Trimming stripped 3 bases from V and 8 bases from J, with 13 bases between. CDR1 KGHSH and CDR2 LQKENI come from the germline V gene. The CDR3 has 13 residues. CDR3 amino acids: CASSPSTQGEAFF. CDR3 DNA sequence: TGTGCCAGCTCACCGTCGACACAGGGAGAAGCTTTCTTT.

The J gene is TRBJ2-3, the V gene TRBV6-5; D might be TRBD1 (5 bases). The germline V and J ends were trimmed by 6 bases and 8 bases, with 18 bases remaining between them. Germline CDR1 and CDR2: MNHEY and SVGAGI. CDR3 length: 14 amino acids. CDR3 amino acids: CASRSDRQPGTQYF. CDR3 DNA sequence: TGTGCCAGCAGGTCAGACAGACAACCGGGTACGCAGTATTTT.

V gene TRBV27 combines with J gene TRBJ2-7; 16 bases are a match to TRBD2. With V trimmed by 4 bases and J by 12 bases, 9 bases remained unmatched. The CDR3 has 15 residues. Per germline, CDR1 MNHEY and CDR2 SMNVEV (reference sequence). Written as DNA, the CDR3 is TGTGCCAGCAGTTCGTCCGGGACTAGCGGGAGGGCCAGGTACTTC. It yields the protein CASSSSGTSGRARYF.

The chain is built from TRBV19 and TRBJ1-2; TRBD1 might be the D (6 bases). Germline assignment: CDR1 LNHDA and CDR2 SQIVND (reference sequence). This CDR3 is 13 amino acids long. Trimming took off 9 bases at V and 1 base at J, with 12 bases between the two ends. The CDR3 DNA reads TGTGCCAGCAGGGGCCTCGATAACTATGGCTACACCTTC. Translation: CASRGLDNYGYTF.

This chain joins TRBV30 and TRBJ1-6, with D maybe TRBD1 (5 bases). The CDR3 is 15 residues long. V was pared by 4 bases and J by 5 bases, with 15 bases between. Germline CDR1 and CDR2: GTSNPN and SVGIG (reference sequence). The CDR3 nucleotides read TGTGCCTGGACCTTGCTGGGGCGAAATAATTCACCCCTCCACTTT. Translated: CAWTLLGRNNSPLHF. The complete variable domain, with remaining parts taken from reference TRBV30 and TRBJ1-6, reads SQTIHQWPATLVQPVGSPLSLECTVEGTSNPNLYWYRQAAGRGLQLLFYSVGIGQISSEVPQNLSASRPQDRQFILSSKKLLLSDSGFYLCAWTLLGRNNSPLHFGNGTRLTVT.

V and J are TRBV13 and TRBJ1-2; possibly TRBD1 for D (6 bases). CDR1 is PRHDT, CDR2 FYEKMQ, per germline (reference sequence). V shed 0 bases and J shed 6 bases, with 17 bases lying between them. The CDR3 sequence is 16 residues long. CDR3 nucleotide sequence: TGTGCCAGCAGCTTAGGGAGTCACAGGGATGCGGATGGCTACACCTTC. Protein: CASSLGSHRDADGYTF.

The genes are TRBV12-5 and TRBJ2-5; D remains unclear. V dropped 4 bases and J dropped 0 bases, with 6 bases sitting between them. CDR3 size: 13 residues. The germline V gene has CDR1 LGHNT and CDR2 FRNRAP. CDR3: CASGSGNQETQYF. The CDR3, as DNA: TGTGCTAGTGGTTCGGGTAACCAAGAGACCCAGTACTTC.

This sequence joins TRBV4-3 and TRBJ1-1; a weak D match, TRBD1 (6 bases). The germline V gene encodes CDR1 LGHNA and CDR2 YSLEER. The CDR3 runs 14 residues. The germline V and J ends were trimmed by 3 bases and 4 bases, with 12 bases remaining between them. The CDR3 coding sequence is TGCGCCAGCAGCCAGGGGGGAGGGGGCACTGAAGCTTTCTTT. This codes for CASSQGGGGTEAFF.

The rearrangement joins TRBV14 to TRBJ2-5; 7 bases line up with TRBD2. CDR3 size: 14 residues. Germline values: CDR1 SGHDN, CDR2 FVKESK. The V and J ends lost 1 base and 9 bases, in that order; junction bases with no gene match: 8. The CDR3 is CASSQVAGYGAQYF. CDR3 nucleotide sequence: TGTGCCAGCAGCCAAGTAGCGGGTTACGGGGCCCAGTACTTC.

The rearrangement uses TRBV29-1 and TRBJ1-1; 7 bases fit TRBD1. This CDR3 region has 12 residues. J lost 3 bases, V lost 4 bases, and 2 bases had no gene match. From germline, CDR1 is SQVTM and CDR2 ANQGSEA. This chain's CDR3 is CSVARGHTEAFF. The CDR3 coding sequence is TGCAGCGTTGCGAGGGGGCACACTGAAGCTTTCTTT.

This chain links TRBV11-3 with TRBJ2-1, with TRBD2 as a possible D gene (7 bases). Trimming removed 5 bases from V and 4 bases from J, with 21 bases in between. Looked up from germline, CDR1 is SGHNT and CDR2 is YENEEA. The CDR3 runs 17 residues. The CDR3 nucleotides read TGTGCCAGCAGCCAAACTCGGGGGGCAGGGAATTACAATGAGCAGTTCTTC. Translated, it gives CASSQTRGAGNYNEQFF.

The chain links TRBV6-6 to TRBJ2-7; D could derive from TRBD1 or TRBD2 (7 bases each). V shed 6 bases and J shed 7 bases, with 13 bases lying between them. Per germline, CDR1 MNHNY and CDR2 SVGAGI (reference sequence). The CDR3 sequence is 12 residues long. CDR3 sequence (DNA): TGTGCCAGCAGCTTCCAGGGGGGGGAGCAGTACTTC. Translated: CASSFQGGEQYF.

The chain employs TRBV4-1 and TRBJ2-6; perhaps TRBD1 as D (6 bases). The germline V and J ends were trimmed by 4 bases and 2 bases, with 12 bases remaining between them. The CDR3 has 16 amino acids. In germline, CDR1 is MGHRA, CDR2 YSYEKL. CDR3 loop: CASSRGGLAGANVLTF. DNA of the CDR3: TGCGCCAGCAGCCGAGGGGGTCTGGCTGGGGCCAACGTCCTGACTTTC.

This chain links TRBV5-5 with TRBJ2-6; 7 bases are a match to TRBD1. This CDR3 spans 16 amino acids. Germline V lookup: CDR1 SGHKS, CDR2 YYEKEE (reference sequence). Losses at the gene ends were 5 bases for V and 0 bases for J; bases not matched to a gene: 5. The CDR3 loop reads CASSWGQNSGANVLTF. The CDR3 DNA sequence: TGTGCCAGCAGTTGGGGACAGAACTCTGGGGCCAACGTCCTGACTTTC. The variable domain in full, with the rest retrieved from reference TRBV5-5 and TRBJ2-6, is DAGVTQSPTHLIKTRGQQVTLRCSPISGHKSVSWYQQVLGQGPQFIFQYYEKEERGRGNFPDRFSARQFPNYSSELNVNALLLGDSALYLCASSWGQNSGANVLTFGAGSRLTVL.

The J gene is TRBJ2-1, the V gene TRBV7-3; D not certain. The V end lost 2 bases, the J end lost 6 bases, and 14 bases lay between the germline ends. CDR3 length: 15 residues. Germline V CDR1 and CDR2: SGHTA, FQGTGA. Here the CDR3 reads CASSLLGRRGNEQFF. CDR3 nucleotide sequence: TGTGCCAGCAGCTTATTAGGTCGGCGAGGCAATGAGCAGTTCTTC.

J is TRBJ1-1 and V is TRBV15, with D possibly TRBD1 on 6 matching bases. The V end was cut by 5 bases, the J end by 9 bases, with 19 bases between. The CDR3 consists of 14 residues. Germline lookup yields CDR1 LNHNV and CDR2 YYDKDF (reference sequence). The CDR3 bases are TGTGCCACCAGCCAACCCGGACAGACGAATCAAGCTTTCTTT. Protein product: CATSQPGQTNQAFF.

The J gene is TRBJ1-6, the V gene TRBV28; D is ambiguous. The CDR3 covers 14 residues. CDR1 MDHEN and CDR2 SYDVKM come from the germline V gene. V shed 5 bases and J shed 0 bases, with 5 bases lying between them. In nucleotides, the CDR3 is TGTGCCAGCAGTGGTGGCTCCTATAATTCACCCCTCCACTTT. Translation: CASSGGSYNSPLHF.

V and J are TRBV6-1 and TRBJ2-7; possibly TRBD2 for D (7 bases). Germline lookup yields CDR1 MNHNS and CDR2 SASEGT. The length of the CDR3 is 15 residues. Trimming left V 6 bases short and J 2 bases short, with 17 bases between. This CDR3 reads CASRKGGVPAYEQYF. DNA for the CDR3: TGTGCCAGCAGGAAAGGGGGGGTTCCGGCCTACGAGCAGTACTTC.

J is TRBJ2-7 and V is TRBV27; possibly TRBD1 for D (6 bases). Germline V CDR1 and CDR2: MNHEY, SMNVEV (reference sequence). Trimming cost V 5 bases and J 5 bases, with 16 bases left between them. The length of the CDR3 is 14 residues. Here the CDR3 reads CASSTLGRGNEQYF. For the CDR3, the DNA is TGTGCCAGCAGTACTCTGGGCAGGGGTAACGAGCAGTACTTC.